The rows below give T cell receptor beta chains drawn from one sample of a study of CD8+ T cells in alopecia areata. The table came from immunoSEQ multiplex PCR; TCRdb's copy has only in-frame clones and leaves some out. Here the sample spans around 140,000 clones, 45% to 50% being singletons. Here the sequenced sample was CD8+ T cells sorted from blood, taken at week 0. Receptors were obtained from a human donor with alopecia areata. The CDR3 runs from the conserved cysteine through the conserved F or W.

j_call: TRBJ2-3
v_call: TRBV6-1
cdr3_aa: CASSDSSGGTDTQYF

j_call: TRBJ2-5
v_call: TRBV5-1
cdr3_aa: CASSLNGGQLETQYF

j_call: TRBJ1-2
v_call: TRBV4-2
cdr3_aa: CASSQDVGPAYGYTF

j_call: TRBJ1-1
v_call: TRBV7-2
cdr3_aa: CASRRRNMNTEAFF

j_call: TRBJ2-5
v_call: TRBV30
cdr3_aa: CAWSVQGGETQYF

j_call: TRBJ1-4
v_call: TRBV7-8
cdr3_aa: CASSSGLGASNEKLFF

j_call: TRBJ1-2
v_call: TRBV30
cdr3_aa: CAWSGAGNYGYTF

j_call: TRBJ1-1
v_call: TRBV29-1
cdr3_aa: CSVVQASNTEAFF

j_call: TRBJ1-6
v_call: TRBV4-3
cdr3_aa: CASSQGRGYNSPLHF

j_call: .
v_call: TRBV29-1
cdr3_aa: CSVQDYEQYF

j_call: TRBJ2-7
v_call: TRBV4-3
cdr3_aa: CASSHSGEGGYEQYF

j_call: TRBJ2-1
v_call: TRBV13
cdr3_aa: CASSFGTPKGPEQFF

j_call: TRBJ2-1
v_call: TRBV23-1
cdr3_aa: CASSRNEGPYNEQFF

j_call: TRBJ2-6
v_call: TRBV27
cdr3_aa: CASSAGGSGANVLTF

j_call: TRBJ2-1
v_call: TRBV13
cdr3_aa: CASSLNQGGPHNEQFF

j_call: TRBJ2-4
v_call: TRBV5-6
cdr3_aa: CASSLDRGTLRNIQYF

j_call: TRBJ2-7
v_call: TRBV5-1
cdr3_aa: CASSIGLAGGDYEQYF

j_call: TRBJ2-2
v_call: TRBV29-1
cdr3_aa: CSAYRPEGTGELFF

j_call: TRBJ1-1
v_call: TRBV25-1
cdr3_aa: CASSHGGHTEAFF

j_call: TRBJ2-1
v_call: TRBV6-5
cdr3_aa: CASSYGLARRDEQFF

j_call: TRBJ1-1
v_call: TRBV6-5
cdr3_aa: CASSYSLDLGNTEAFF

j_call: TRBJ1-6
v_call: TRBV6-6
cdr3_aa: CASSYGGPPLHF

j_call: TRBJ2-3
v_call: TRBV13
cdr3_aa: CASSLRAGSTDTQYF

j_call: TRBJ2-3
v_call: TRBV30
cdr3_aa: CAWSVISTGDTQYF

j_call: TRBJ1-1
v_call: TRBV29-1
cdr3_aa: CSVPRGYTEAFF

j_call: TRBJ2-7
v_call: TRBV2
cdr3_aa: CASSGTTPSYEQYF

j_call: TRBJ2-3
v_call: TRBV5-1
cdr3_aa: CASSFGRGGTDTQYF

j_call: TRBJ1-2
v_call: TRBV30
cdr3_aa: CAWSQGGYSGYTF

j_call: TRBJ2-2
v_call: TRBV30
cdr3_aa: CAWSSRGGTGKVFF

j_call: TRBJ2-4
v_call: TRBV4-3
cdr3_aa: CASSRGGTAPGDIQYF

j_call: TRBJ1-1
v_call: TRBV29-1
cdr3_aa: CSASVAVENTEAFF

j_call: TRBJ1-1
v_call: TRBV7-9
cdr3_aa: CASSSAGTEAFF

j_call: TRBJ2-7
v_call: TRBV14
cdr3_aa: CASSRTVYEQYF

j_call: TRBJ2-3
v_call: TRBV30
cdr3_aa: CAWASGVEDTQYF

j_call: TRBJ2-5
v_call: TRBV5-1
cdr3_aa: CASSFRGRLETQYF

j_call: TRBJ1-1
v_call: TRBV9
cdr3_aa: CASSPDRENTEAFF

j_call: TRBJ2-1
v_call: TRBV4-1
cdr3_aa: CASSHSQGREQFF

j_call: TRBJ1-2
v_call: TRBV4-1
cdr3_aa: CASSQLLLIANYGYTF

j_call: TRBJ2-6
v_call: TRBV6-4
cdr3_aa: CASSRDSGANVLTF

j_call: TRBJ2-5
v_call: TRBV5-6
cdr3_aa: CASSAPEGETQYF

j_call: TRBJ1-5
v_call: TRBV7-7
cdr3_aa: CASSLGANQPQHF

j_call: TRBJ1-1
v_call: TRBV25-1
cdr3_aa: CASSEYGEFTEAFF

j_call: TRBJ1-1
v_call: TRBV7-9
cdr3_aa: CASSFSQQGANTEAFF

j_call: TRBJ2-5
v_call: TRBV7-8
cdr3_aa: CASSLVWGQETQYF

j_call: TRBJ2-7
v_call: TRBV7-8
cdr3_aa: CASSSEGGVNEQYF

j_call: TRBJ2-2
v_call: TRBV27
cdr3_aa: CASRWGGAGELFF

j_call: TRBJ2-1
v_call: TRBV6-6
cdr3_aa: CASRPTSGAEQFF

j_call: TRBJ2-7
v_call: TRBV29-1
cdr3_aa: CSVEDPGQPDYEQYF